This T cell receptor beta chain was captured in a study of blood T cell repertoires in COVID-19. Libraries were prepared by immunoSEQ multiplex PCR; TCRdb keeps only in-frame clonotypes and omits some of them. Here the sample spans a few hundred thousand clones, approximately 85% being singletons. CDR3 length: 17 residues. Germline CDR1 is KGHSH and CDR2 is LQKENI. The germline V and J ends were trimmed by 1 base and 3 bases, with 16 bases remaining between them. This clonotype was sampled from a woman between 50 and 59 years old who had been exposed to COVID-19. The chain couples TRBV18 to TRBJ1-3; D call uncertain. The sequenced sample consisted of PBMCs or T cells enriched from blood (not recorded which). CDR3 loop: CASSPRTPGYGGNTIYF. The CDR3 nucleotides read TGTGCCAGCTCACCACGTACGCCCGGGTACGGTGGAAACACCATATATTTT.